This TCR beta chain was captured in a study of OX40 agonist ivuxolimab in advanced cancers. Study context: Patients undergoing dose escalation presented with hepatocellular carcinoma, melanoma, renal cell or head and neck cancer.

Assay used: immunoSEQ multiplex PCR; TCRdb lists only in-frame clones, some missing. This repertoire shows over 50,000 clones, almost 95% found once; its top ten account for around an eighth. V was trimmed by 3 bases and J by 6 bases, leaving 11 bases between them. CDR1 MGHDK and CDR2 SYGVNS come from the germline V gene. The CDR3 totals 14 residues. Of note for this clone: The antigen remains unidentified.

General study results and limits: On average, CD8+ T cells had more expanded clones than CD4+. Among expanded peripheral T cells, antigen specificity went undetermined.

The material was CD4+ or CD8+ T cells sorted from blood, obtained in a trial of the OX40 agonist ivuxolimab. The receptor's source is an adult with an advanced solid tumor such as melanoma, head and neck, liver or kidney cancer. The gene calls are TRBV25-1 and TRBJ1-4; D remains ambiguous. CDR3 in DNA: TGTGCCAGCAGTGACAGAGGGTTTTATGAAAAACTGTTTTTT. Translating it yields CASSDRGFYEKLFF. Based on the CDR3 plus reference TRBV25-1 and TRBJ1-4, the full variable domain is EADIYQTPRYLVIGTGKKITLECSQTMGHDKMYWYQQDPGMELHLIHYSYGVNSTEKGDLSSESTVSRIRTEHFPLTLESARPSHTSQYLCASSDRGFYEKLFFGSGTQLSVL.